The next 4 T cell receptor beta chains were all read from a single sample in a study of control samples from healthy donors and cancer patients. Sequencing used immunoSEQ multiplex PCR; TCRdb keeps in-frame clones, though not all of them. Among 170,000 or so clones listed, 80% to 95% were seen once. The specimen sequenced was blood. The receptors here all came from a woman between 40 and 50 years old in good health.

This clone appeared a single time. The chain recombines TRBV5-6 with TRBJ2-7; D might be TRBD2 (5 bases). V shed 0 bases and J shed 3 bases, with 13 bases lying between them. The CDR3 is 15 residues long. Germline V gene sequence: CDR1 SGHDT, CDR2 YYEEEE. The CDR3 nucleotides are TGTGCCAGCAGCTTGGGGGGAGAAGGTAGCTACGAGCAGTACTTC. This codes for CASSLGGEGSYEQYF.

The chain recombines TRBV7-9 with TRBJ1-1; unclear D gene. Trimming pared 1 base from V and 1 base from J, leaving 7 bases between. The CDR3 extends over 14 amino acids. Germline V gene lookup returns CDR1 SEHNR and CDR2 FQNEAQ (reference sequence). The CDR3 reads CASSLVPGNTEAFF. CDR3 in DNA: TGTGCCAGCAGCTTAGTTCCGGGGAACACTGAAGCTTTCTTT.

This clone was observed a few times. The V call is TRBV27, the J call TRBJ1-5; D possibly corresponds to TRBD1 (5 bases). In germline, CDR1 is MNHEY, CDR2 SMNVEV (reference sequence). Trimming took 7 bases from V and 7 from J, leaving 14 bases between them. CDR3 length: 13 amino acids. The CDR3 DNA reads TGTGCCAGCACCTATGCGGGGGGACAGCCCCAGCATTTT. It translates to CASTYAGGQPQHF.

The genes are TRBV3-1 (or the pseudogene TRBV3-2) and TRBJ2-1, with D unclear. Germline CDR1 LGHDT, CDR2 YNNKEL (reference sequence). The CDR3 runs to 12 residues. V was pared by 1 base and J by 8 bases, with 6 bases between. CDR3 coding DNA: TGTGCCAGCAGCCAAGGAGTGTATGAGCAGTTCTTC. It translates to CASSQGVYEQFF.